The clone carrying this T cell receptor beta chain was seen repeatedly, ten times or more. Antigen specificity is unknown. A roughly 9.7 ml volume of fresh peripheral blood provided the PBMCs. V was pared by 5 bases and J by 2 bases, with 14 bases between. CDR3 length: 15 residues. CDR1 is SGHAT and CDR2 is FQDESV in the germline V gene (reference sequence). Template material for amplifying TCR beta CDR3 regions consisted of RNA transcripts. Primed by the HTBI set, a first-round RT-PCR was run on the TCR CDR3. TCRdb redid the calling of the multiplex PCR reads with MiXCR, one entry per CDR3 protein. Here the sample spans roughly 380,000 distinct CDR3 sequences, roughly 13% being singletons. The data were taken from a study of T cells in Graves' hyperthyroidism and ophthalmopathy. Study-wide results and limits: Clonotypes that were expanded in thyroid above 0.001 mostly appeared in blood too.

The sequence was obtained from a man between 25 and 39 years old with Graves' hyperthyroidism that later progressed to Graves' ophthalmopathy. This sequence joins TRBV11-1 and TRBJ2-3; unclear D gene. Sequencing input: blood. The CDR3 nucleotides are TGTGCCAGCAGCCGAAATCTTCTGCACACAGATACGCAGTATTTT. Encoded protein: CASSRNLLHTDTQYF.